The subject of this entry is one TCR beta chain. V was trimmed by 2 bases and J by 7 bases, leaving 17 bases between them. In germline, CDR1 is SGHDN, CDR2 FVKESK. CDR3 size: 15 residues. The protocol was immunoSEQ multiplex PCR, while the TCRdb copy is restricted to in-frame clones and leaves out a portion. The repertoire holds about 15,000 clones, with roughly 87% as singletons. These data belong to a study of blood T cell dynamics during melanoma immunotherapy. Stated time point: week 3, after first cycle of checkpoint inhibitor. Response was assessed by RECIST 1.1 at 12 weeks, except two rapid progressors. Prior systemic cancer therapy, immunosuppressant use and other active malignancies excluded patients.

The specimen comprised blood, sampled from a patient treated with checkpoint blockade. This TCR derives from a human donor with melanoma. The V and J genes are TRBV14 and TRBJ1-1, with D unclear. In nucleotides, the CDR3 is TGTGCCAGCAGCCAATTGCACGCGGGGAGGCGTGAAGCTTTCTTT. Residues: CASSQLHAGRREAFF.